This TCR beta chain was identified in a study of T cells in Graves' hyperthyroidism and ophthalmopathy. Points from the study as a whole: Most expanded thyroid clonotypes above 0.001 also appeared in blood.

Concerning this clonotype: Its antigen is not identified.

Looked up from germline, CDR1 is PRHDT and CDR2 is FYEKMQ (reference sequence). With V trimmed by 5 bases and J by 3 bases, 7 bases remained unmatched. This CDR3 is built from 15 residues. An absence of ophthalmopathy progression within 18 months meant stable Graves' hyperthyroidism. Patients aged 18 to 65 had newly diagnosed hyperthyroidism lasting under 2 months. Regions amplified from RNA transcripts were the TCR beta CDR3 regions. First-round RT-PCR targeting the TCR CDR3 was performed with the HTBI primer set. TCRdb independently ran MiXCR on the multiplex PCR reads; one entry per CDR3 protein. This table has a few hundred thousand distinct CDR3 sequences, about 13% appearing once.

The sample consisted of blood. The V and J genes are TRBV13 and TRBJ2-4; 7 bases fit TRBD1. The TCR comes from a woman aged 18 to 35 with Graves' hyperthyroidism. CDR3 amino acids: CASSENRGRKNIQYF. CDR3 coding DNA: TGTGCCAGCAGCGAAAACAGGGGTCGCAAAAACATTCAGTACTTC.